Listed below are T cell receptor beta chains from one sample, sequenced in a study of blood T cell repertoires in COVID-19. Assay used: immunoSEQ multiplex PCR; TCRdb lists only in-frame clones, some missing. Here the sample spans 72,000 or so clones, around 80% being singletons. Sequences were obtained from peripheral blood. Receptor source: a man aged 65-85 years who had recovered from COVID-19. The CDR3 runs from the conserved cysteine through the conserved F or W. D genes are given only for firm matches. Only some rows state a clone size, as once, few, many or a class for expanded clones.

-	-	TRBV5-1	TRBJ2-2	TGCGCCAGCAGCTTCTTTCAGGGGCCGGTCGGGGAGCTGTTTTTT	CASSFFQGPVGELFF
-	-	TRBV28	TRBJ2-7	TGTGCCAGCACCCTCCCGGGACTGTACTACGAGCAGTACTTC	CASTLPGLYYEQYF
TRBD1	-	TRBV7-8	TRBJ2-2	TGTGCCAGCAGTCAGGGACAGGGCCAGAACACCGGGGAGCTGTTTTTT	CASSQGQGQNTGELFF
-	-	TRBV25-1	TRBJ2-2	TGTGCCAGCGGCCTGGGCTTCGGGGAGCTGTTTTTT	CASGLGFGELFF
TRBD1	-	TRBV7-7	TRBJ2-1	TGTGCCAGCAGCTGGGGACAGGGTGGTTCCAATGAGCAGTTCTTC	CASSWGQGGSNEQFF
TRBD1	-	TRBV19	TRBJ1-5	TGTGCCAGTAGTTGGGGACAGTCCCTTCGCAATCAGCCCCAGCATTTT	CASSWGQSLRNQPQHF
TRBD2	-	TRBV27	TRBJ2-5	TGTGCCAGCAGTTTCCGCCCCGGGGGGATCGAGACCCAGTACTTC	CASSFRPGGIETQYF
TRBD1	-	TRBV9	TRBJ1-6	TGTGCCAGCAGCGGTGGACAGGGGGCTTCACCCCTCCACTTT	CASSGGQGASPLHF
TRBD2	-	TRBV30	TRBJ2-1	TGCGCCCGGGGGGGGAGGTCCTACAATGAGCAGTTCTTC	CARGGRSYNEQFF
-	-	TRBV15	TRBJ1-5	TGTGCCACCAGTCAGGGCAACAATCAGCCCCAGCATTTT	CATSQGNNQPQHF
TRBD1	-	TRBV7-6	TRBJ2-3	TGTGCCAGCAGCCTAGAACAGGGGGGCCTCACAGATACGCAGTATTTT	CASSLEQGGLTDTQYF
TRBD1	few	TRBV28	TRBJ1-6	TGTGCCAGCAGTTTAAGGGGGCTCGGGGTAAGATATAATTCACCCCTCCACTTT	CASSLRGLGVRYNSPLHF
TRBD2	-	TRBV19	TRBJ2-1	TGTGCCAGTAGTCCCGGACTAGCGGGAGCGCGGTATGAGCAGTTCTTC	CASSPGLAGARYEQFF